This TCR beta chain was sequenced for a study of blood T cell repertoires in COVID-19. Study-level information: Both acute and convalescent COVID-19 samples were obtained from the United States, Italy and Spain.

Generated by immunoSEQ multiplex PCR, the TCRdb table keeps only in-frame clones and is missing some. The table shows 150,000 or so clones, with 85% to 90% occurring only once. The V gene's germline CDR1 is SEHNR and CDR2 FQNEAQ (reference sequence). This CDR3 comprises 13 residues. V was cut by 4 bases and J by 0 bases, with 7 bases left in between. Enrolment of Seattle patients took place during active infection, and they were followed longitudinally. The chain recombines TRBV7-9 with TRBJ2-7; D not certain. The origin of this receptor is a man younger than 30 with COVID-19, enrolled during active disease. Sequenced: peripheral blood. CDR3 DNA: TGTGCCAGCAGCTCCGACACCTCCTACGAGCAGTACTTC. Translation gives CASSSDTSYEQYF.